This T cell receptor beta chain stems from a study of shared clonotypes between healthy human individuals. Study as a whole: Per donor, CD8 memory used one plate, CD8 naive used two, CD4 memory used three and CD4 naive used three.

Terminally differentiated effector memory CD45RA+ cells were excluded by CCR7 positive selection of CD45RO-negative cells. Clones were sequenced by immunoSEQ multiplex PCR, and TCRdb holds only the in-frame ones, with some missing. The sample consists of 2 million to 2.5 million clones, just over 90% of them appearing once. Germline CDR1 is SQVTM and CDR2 is ANQGSEA. V was trimmed by 3 bases and J by 4 bases, leaving 13 bases between them. The CDR3 sequence is 14 residues long. This clone came up once. Its matching antigen is unknown. Other DNA variants within this sample encode the same CDR3. General study points: Rarefaction demonstrated incomplete sorted-subset sequencing despite large depth.

The chain combines TRBV29-1 with TRBJ2-1, with D tentatively TRBD2 (6 bases). Material: naive CD8+ T cells from PBMCs. The source is a young man in good health. Some clones in this sample may be carry-over from other donors' samples. The CDR3 reads CSVDPGTAYNEQFF. CDR3 nucleotides: TGCAGCGTTGACCCCGGGACTGCTTACAATGAGCAGTTCTTC.